The following is a T cell receptor (beta chain) sequence with its context. Its antigen remains unidentified. The repertoire was sequenced with immunoSEQ multiplex PCR; TCRdb's copy has only in-frame clones and lacks some. The repertoire consists of tens of thousands of clones, with more than 80% occurring once and the leading ten covering about a sixth. These data are taken from a study of T cells in tuberculosis. Study information: In South Africa, adults with active tuberculosis were compared with IGRA-negative and latently infected IGRA-positive adolescents.

The study's findings and limits: Active tuberculosis TCR-alpha repertoires lay closer to GMM-specific TCRs than IGRA-negative controls, suggesting clonal expansion.

The CDR3 consists of 16 residues. Germline V gives CDR1 MNHEY, CDR2 SVGAGI. Trimming removed 4 bases at V and 8 bases at J, with 21 bases between. Sequenced: PBMCs. V is TRBV6-5 and J is TRBJ2-4; D is ambiguous. The TCR was taken from a donor between 5 and 29 years old with latent tuberculosis or without tuberculosis infection. Some clones in this sample may be carry-over from other donors' samples. The CDR3, as DNA: TGTGCCAGCAGTTCCGTCCATGGTGAGGCCTGGGACATTCAGTACTTC. Translated: CASSSVHGEAWDIQYF.